The 22 T cell receptor beta chains below were found in one sample sequenced in a study of blood T cell repertoires in COVID-19. Some clones are missing from TCRdb's copy, which holds only in-frame ones; the method was immunoSEQ multiplex PCR. The data show some 170,000 clones, roughly 87% seen once. The specimen was peripheral blood. These receptors all stem from a woman aged 55 to 70 who had recovered from COVID-19.

In this sample, this clone turned up once. The chain joins TRBV5-1 to TRBJ1-2; possible D gene TRBD1, 6 bases. CDR1 is SGHRS, CDR2 YFSETQ, per germline. This CDR3 contains 16 residues. Trimming stripped 0 bases from V and 7 bases from J, with 19 bases between. CDR3 nucleotide sequence: TGCGCCAGCAGCTTGGGGGACCAGGGGCTGGGTCTTGGCTACACCTTC. Encoded protein: CASSLGDQGLGLGYTF. The whole variable domain, filled in from reference TRBV5-1 and TRBJ1-2, reads KAGVTQTPRYLIKTRGQQVTLSCSPISGHRSVSWYQQTPGQGLQFLFEYFSETQRNKGNFPGRFSGRQFSNSRSEMNVSTLELGDSALYLCASSLGDQGLGLGYTFGSGTRLTVV.

This clone occurred once. The V gene is TRBV4-2, the J gene TRBJ1-5; D not resolved. The germline V and J ends were trimmed by 2 bases and 6 bases, with 14 bases remaining between them. The CDR3 totals 15 residues. Germline values: CDR1 LGHNA, CDR2 YNFKEQ. In DNA form, the CDR3 reads TGTGCCAGCAGCCAACGTGGGCCCCTTGGTCAGCCCCAGCATTTT. Protein sequence: CASSQRGPLGQPQHF.

The chain has TRBV10-3 and TRBJ1-1, with D maybe TRBD1 (5 bases). Trimming took 8 bases from V and 0 from J, leaving 19 bases between them. The CDR3 is 16 amino acids. Germline V CDR1 and CDR2: ENHRY, SYGVKD. CDR3 sequence: CAIHSGQGIMNTEAFF. CDR3 coding DNA: TGTGCCATCCATTCTGGCCAGGGCATTATGAACACTGAAGCTTTCTTT.

J is TRBJ2-5 and V is TRBV6-5; perhaps TRBD2 as D (7 bases). The CDR3 is made up of 14 amino acids. V lost 7 bases, J lost 5 bases, and 17 bases lay in between. Germline CDR1 and CDR2: MNHEY and SVGAGI. The CDR3 is CASTTGGRWETQYF. CDR3 DNA sequence: TGTGCCAGCACAACCGGGGGGCGCTGGGAGACCCAGTACTTC.

The chain is built from TRBV4-2 and TRBJ2-1; 10 bases match TRBD2. The ends lost 3 bases at V and 9 bases at J; junction bases unmatched: 14. The CDR3 totals 17 residues. The V gene's germline CDR1 is LGHNA and CDR2 YNFKEQ. The CDR3: CASSHTGGAGGQGEQFF. The CDR3 DNA reads as TGTGCCAGCAGCCACACAGGGGGAGCGGGGGGGCAGGGTGAGCAGTTCTTC.

J is TRBJ1-5 and V is TRBV4-1; TRBD1 agrees at 7 bases. The CDR3 has 15 residues. Germline lookup yields CDR1 MGHRA and CDR2 YSYEKL. V shed 4 bases, J shed 6 bases, and the junction held 9 bases outside the gene matches. CDR3 residues: CASSPSDRAAQPQHF. As DNA, the CDR3 is TGCGCCAGCAGCCCATCTGACAGGGCGGCTCAGCCCCAGCATTTT.

CDR3 DNA: TGTGCCAGTAGTATTACCGAAGCCCCACCTCAGCCCCAGCATTTT. Residues: CASSITEAPPQPQHF. The chain joins TRBV19 to TRBJ1-5; no clear D gene. CDR1 LNHDA and CDR2 SQIVND come from the germline V gene (reference sequence). V lost 3 bases, J lost 6 bases, and 15 bases lay in between. This CDR3 has 15 residues.

The V gene is TRBV3-1 (or the pseudogene TRBV3-2), the J gene TRBJ1-5; 8 bases are a match to TRBD1. From germline, CDR1 is LGHDT and CDR2 YNNKEL (reference sequence). The ends lost 4 bases at V and 10 bases at J; junction bases unmatched: 6. This CDR3 is 13 amino acids long. The CDR3 reads CASSRGQGHPQHF. CDR3 coding DNA: TGTGCCAGCAGCCGAGGACAGGGTCACCCCCAGCATTTT.

The genes are TRBV4-2 and TRBJ1-1, with D hard to call. Germline loops: CDR1 LGHNA, CDR2 YNFKEQ. Trimming took 4 bases from V and 1 from J, leaving 7 bases between them. The CDR3 totals 13 residues. CDR3 in DNA: TGTGCCAGCAGCCCGGGAAAGAACACTGAAGCTTTCTTT. This sequence encodes CASSPGKNTEAFF.

The chain is built from TRBV15 and TRBJ2-5; weak D call: TRBD2 (5 bases). Germline values: CDR1 LNHNV, CDR2 YYDKDF (reference sequence). The V gene lost 2 bases and the J gene lost 5 bases, with 9 bases spanning the gap. CDR3 length: 13 residues. The CDR3 protein is CATSRPGLETQYF. CDR3 DNA: TGTGCCACCAGCAGACCGGGGTTGGAGACCCAGTACTTC.

The CDR3, as DNA: TGCGCCAGCAGCTATGATTTGGCTCCCGGGACACACACCCGGCCAGATACGCAGTATTTT. It is translated as CASSYDLAPGTHTRPDTQYF. The chain couples TRBV5-1 to TRBJ2-3; D perhaps matches TRBD1 (6 bases). CDR1 is SGHRS and CDR2 is YFSETQ in the germline V gene. The V end lost 3 bases, the J end lost 4 bases, and 30 bases lay between the germline ends. The CDR3 has 20 residues.

This clone was recorded once. The chain has TRBV19 and TRBJ2-3; D is possibly TRBD1 (6 bases). V shed 7 bases and J shed 0 bases, with 14 bases lying between them. The germline V gene has CDR1 LNHDA and CDR2 SQIVND (reference sequence). The CDR3 runs to 15 residues. CDR3 in DNA: TGTGCCAGTAAACAGGGTCCTGCTAGCACAGATACGCAGTATTTT. This gives the protein CASKQGPASTDTQYF.

This clone occurred many times. The chain links TRBV5-4 to TRBJ2-2; D possibly corresponds to TRBD2 (6 bases). Germline V gene lookup returns CDR1 SGHNT and CDR2 YYREEE (reference sequence). The CDR3 totals 15 residues. V was shortened by 1 base and J by 6 bases, with 13 bases between the two germline ends. The CDR3 reads CASSLWQGGAGELFF. The DNA for the CDR3 is TGTGCCAGCAGCTTGTGGCAGGGCGGGGCCGGGGAGCTGTTTTTT.

The V call is TRBV28, the J call TRBJ1-5, with 8 bases identical to TRBD1. V lost 7 bases, J lost 1 base, and 18 bases stayed unmatched. Germline V gene lookup returns CDR1 MDHEN and CDR2 SYDVKM. This CDR3 comprises 19 residues. This CDR3 reads CASTLEPQGAEGSNQPQHF. The CDR3 nucleotides are TGTGCCAGCACCTTAGAGCCTCAGGGGGCCGAGGGAAGCAATCAGCCCCAGCATTTT.

J is TRBJ2-3 and V is TRBV2; 8 bases agree with TRBD2. CDR1 and CDR2 (germline): SNHLY, FYNNEI. The CDR3 has 16 amino acids. V was pared by 1 base and J by 3 bases, with 6 bases of the junction left unmatched. CDR3 protein: CASSEGSGVSTDTQYF. For the CDR3, the DNA is TGTGCCAGCAGTGAAGGTAGCGGGGTCAGTACAGATACGCAGTATTTT.

CDR3 protein: CASSSRDRGTNEQYF. The DNA for the CDR3 is TGTGCCAGCAGCTCACGGGACAGAGGGACCAACGAGCAGTACTTC. This chain joins TRBV7-9 and TRBJ2-7; 7 bases line up with TRBD1. The CDR3 is made up of 15 amino acids. In germline, CDR1 is SEHNR, CDR2 FQNEAQ (reference sequence). V shed 4 bases and J 5 bases; nucleotides not matched to a gene: 11.

This clone was detected once. This chain uses TRBV5-4 with TRBJ2-2, with 8 bases lining up with TRBD1. With V trimmed by 2 bases and J by 4 bases, 7 bases remained unmatched. The V gene's germline CDR1 is SGHNT and CDR2 YYREEE (reference sequence). The CDR3 length is 16 residues. CDR3 coding DNA: TGTGCCAGCAGCTTCGCAGGGGGCTTAAGCACCGGGGAGCTGTTTTTT. Protein sequence: CASSFAGGLSTGELFF.

This rearrangement joins TRBV5-4 to TRBJ1-1; TRBD1 aligns across 8 bases. The CDR3 length is 16 residues. CDR1 is SGHNT and CDR2 is YYREEE in the germline V gene (reference sequence). Trimming at V came to 4 bases and at J to 4 bases, leaving 12 bases not matched to a gene. The CDR3 bases are TGTGCCAGCAGCGCCCGAGGCAGGGGGCAGGGCACTGAAGCTTTCTTT. Protein sequence: CASSARGRGQGTEAFF.

The V and J genes are TRBV5-1 and TRBJ2-1, with D possibly TRBD2 on 6 matching bases. CDR3 length equals 16 residues. The V gene lost 4 bases and the J gene lost 1 base, with 15 bases spanning the gap. CDR1 SGHRS and CDR2 YFSETQ come from the germline V gene. For the CDR3, the DNA is TGCGCCAGCAGCCGGACGCGGGACGGTTCCTACAATGAGCAGTTCTTC. The encoded protein is CASSRTRDGSYNEQFF.

In this sample, this clone turned up once. The chain has TRBV7-9 and TRBJ2-7; D is perhaps TRBD2 (5 bases). The CDR3 sequence is 14 residues long. V gave up 2 bases and J gave up 0 bases, with 8 bases separating them. CDR1 SEHNR and CDR2 FQNEAQ come from the germline V gene (reference sequence). CDR3 protein: CASSLSGSSYEQYF. CDR3 DNA sequence: TGTGCCAGCAGCTTATCGGGGAGCTCCTACGAGCAGTACTTC.

The chain links TRBV11-2 to TRBJ1-5, with 10 bases identical to TRBD1. Germline CDR1 SGHAT, CDR2 FQNNGV. With 5 bases clipped from V and 6 bases from J, the junction kept 1 base outside the gene matches. This CDR3 is built from 13 residues. CDR3 region: CASSGQGGQPQHF. The CDR3 DNA is TGTGCCAGCAGCGGACAGGGGGGTCAGCCCCAGCATTTT.

For the CDR3, the DNA is TGTGCCATCAGTGAGATCAGGGAGGGACAGCCCCAGCATTTT. Protein product: CAISEIREGQPQHF. The V call is TRBV10-3, the J call TRBJ1-5, with a tentative D call TRBD1 (5 bases). The germline gives CDR1 ENHRY, CDR2 SYGVKD. The ends were cut back, 2 bases at V and 7 bases at J, with 12 bases in the middle. This CDR3 has 14 residues.